This T cell receptor (beta chain) was documented in a study of patients and donors after allogeneic stem cell transplantation. TCRdb fed the RT-PCR reads into MiXCR, producing one record per CDR3 protein. Of approximately 430,000 distinct CDR3 sequences listed, roughly 17% are singletons. Trimming left V 3 bases short and J 1 base short, with 13 bases between. The germline V gene encodes CDR1 LGHNA and CDR2 YSLEER. The CDR3 runs 15 residues. This rearrangement joins TRBV4-3 to TRBJ2-7; a weak D match, TRBD1 (7 bases). This sequence was found in a human donor who was either an allogeneic HSCT recipient or a stem cell or donor lymphocyte infusion donor (not recorded which). It is not recorded whose cells these are; they may come from a transplant donor. Sample: blood, either unsorted or a sorted T cell fraction (not recorded which). As DNA, the CDR3 is TGCGCCAGCAGCCAGCAGGGGGGCCCGTCCTACGAGCAGTACTTC. It translates to CASSQQGGPSYEQYF.